Listed below are T cell receptor beta chains from one sample, sequenced in a study of molecular identifiers for immune sequencing clone quantification. MiXCR, applied by TCRdb to the PCR reads, yields one record per CDR3 protein. The sample shows about 500,000 distinct CDR3 sequences, roughly 23% of them seen only once. The source material was naive CD8+ T cells from blood, with Jurkat cell RNA spiked in. These receptors came from a human donor in good health. Some libraries in this study had Jurkat cell RNA spiked in. Each CDR3 is given with its conserved first and last residue. The D gene is left open where the match is weak. Some rows have no size entry. The others give once, few or many, or a class for an expanded clone.

clone_size j_call cdr3_length v_call d_call cdr3_aa cdr3_nt
many TRBJ2-2 12 TRBV29-1 NA CSVPDWTGELFF TGCAGCGTTCCAGATTGGACCGGGGAGCTGTTTTTT
few TRBJ2-7 13 TRBV25-1 NA CASSEFSFGEQYF TGTGCCAGCAGTGAATTCAGCTTCGGGGAGCAGTACTTC
many TRBJ2-7 13 TRBV2 TRBD2 CASPGSGGYEQYF TGTGCCAGCCCGGGTAGCGGGGGGTACGAGCAGTACTTC
few TRBJ2-2 15 TRBV19 NA CASSIVRAWDGELFF TGTGCCAGTAGTATAGTCAGGGCCTGGGACGGGGAGCTGTTTTTT
NA TRBJ2-1 17 TRBV7-6 TRBD2 CASSLSPSGSPANEQFF TGTGCCAGCAGCTTGTCTCCTAGCGGTTCACCGGCCAATGAGCAGTTCTTC
NA TRBJ2-4 15 TRBV25-1 NA CASSTLRGLVFVWAF TGTGCCAGCAGTACCCTCCGGGGTTTAGTTTTTGTTTGGGCCTTC
many TRBJ2-7 13 TRBV20-1 NA CSAETHKDYEQYF TGCAGTGCTGAGACGCACAAGGACTACGAGCAGTACTTC
many TRBJ2-6 16 TRBV12-3/TRBV12-4 NA CASSLLGEYGANVLTF TGTGCCAGCAGTTTATTAGGAGAGTACGGGGCCAACGTCCTGACTTTC
many TRBJ1-1 15 TRBV7-9 NA CASSSPGQGYTEAFF TGTGCCAGCAGCTCCCCAGGCCAGGGTTACACTGAAGCTTTCTTT
NA TRBJ2-3 16 TRBV6-5 NA CTSSYRRTYYTDTQYF TGTACCAGCAGTTACCGGCGAACTTACTACACAGATACGCAGTATTTT
NA TRBJ2-1 13 TRBV3-1 NA CASSRDFYNEQFF TGTGCCAGCAGCCGGGACTTCTACAATGAGCAGTTCTTC
many TRBJ2-1 16 TRBV7-2 NA CASSLLAPTSYNEQFF TGTGCCAGCAGCTTACTAGCTCCGACGTCCTACAATGAGCAGTTCTTC